This T cell receptor (beta chain) was recovered during a study of TIL therapy for anti-PD-1-resistant metastatic lung cancer. The CDR3 has 13 residues. Between the trimmed V and J ends, which lost 7 bases and 6 bases, there was a span of 16 bases. Germline values: CDR1 SNHLY, CDR2 FYNNEI. The sample holds a few counts of this clone. Time point denoted: pre-treatment sample, taken before nivolumab and TIL therapy. Sequencing used immunoSEQ v3. The method was immunoSEQ multiplex PCR; TCRdb's version includes in-frame clones alone and lacks a portion of them. Among about 53,000 clones, less than 75% were seen once, and the ten largest hold about 1.8%.

Here the sequenced sample was blood, taken at baseline. The source of this sequence is a person aged 25-85 years with non-small cell lung cancer. This rearrangement joins TRBV2 to TRBJ2-7, with D possibly called TRBD1 or TRBD2 (6 bases each). CDR3 amino acids: CASTLGGFSEQYF. CDR3 bases: TGTGCCAGCACGCTCGGGGGCTTCTCCGAGCAGTACTTC.